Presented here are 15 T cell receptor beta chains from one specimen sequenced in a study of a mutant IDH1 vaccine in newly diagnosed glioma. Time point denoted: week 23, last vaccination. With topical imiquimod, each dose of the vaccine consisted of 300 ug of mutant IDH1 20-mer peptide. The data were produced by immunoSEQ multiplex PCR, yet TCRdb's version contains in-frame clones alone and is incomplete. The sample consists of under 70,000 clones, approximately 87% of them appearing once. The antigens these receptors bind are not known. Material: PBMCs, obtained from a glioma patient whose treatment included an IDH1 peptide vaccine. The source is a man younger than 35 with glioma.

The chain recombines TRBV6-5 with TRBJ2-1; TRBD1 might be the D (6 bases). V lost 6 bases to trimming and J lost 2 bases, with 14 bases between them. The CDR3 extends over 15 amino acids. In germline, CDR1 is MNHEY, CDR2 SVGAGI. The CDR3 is CASSIIGTPYNEQFF. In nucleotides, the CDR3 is TGTGCCAGCAGCATCATTGGGACACCCTACAATGAGCAGTTCTTC.

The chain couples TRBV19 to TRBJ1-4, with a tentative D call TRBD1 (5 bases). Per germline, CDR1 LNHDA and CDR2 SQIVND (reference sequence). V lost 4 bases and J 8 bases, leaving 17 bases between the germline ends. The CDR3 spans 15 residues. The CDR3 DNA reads TGTGCCAGTAGTACTTCCGGACGGGGGTACGAAAAACTGTTTTTT. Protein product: CASSTSGRGYEKLFF.

CDR3 coding DNA: TGCAGCGCGAGGGACAGGGACTTTTACACTGAAGCTTTCTTT. It specifies CSARDRDFYTEAFF. The chain combines TRBV29-1 with TRBJ1-1; the match to TRBD1 covers 9 bases. Germline CDR1 reads SQVTM; CDR2 reads ANQGSEA. V lost 7 bases to trimming and J lost 3 bases; unmatched junction nucleotides: 9. This CDR3 has 14 amino acids.

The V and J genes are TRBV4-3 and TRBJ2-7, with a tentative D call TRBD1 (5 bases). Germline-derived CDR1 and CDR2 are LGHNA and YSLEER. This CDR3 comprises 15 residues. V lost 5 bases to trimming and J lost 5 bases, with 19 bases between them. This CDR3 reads CASSARHQGTDEQYF. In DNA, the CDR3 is TGCGCCAGCAGCGCAAGACACCAGGGAACGGACGAGCAGTACTTC.

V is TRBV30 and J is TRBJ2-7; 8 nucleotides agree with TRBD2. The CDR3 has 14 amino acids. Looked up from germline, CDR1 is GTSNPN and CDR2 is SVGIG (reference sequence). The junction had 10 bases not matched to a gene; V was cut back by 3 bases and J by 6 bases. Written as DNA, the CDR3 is TGTGCCTGGAGCGTCTCGGGAGGGACTGGCGAGCAGTACTTC. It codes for CAWSVSGGTGEQYF.

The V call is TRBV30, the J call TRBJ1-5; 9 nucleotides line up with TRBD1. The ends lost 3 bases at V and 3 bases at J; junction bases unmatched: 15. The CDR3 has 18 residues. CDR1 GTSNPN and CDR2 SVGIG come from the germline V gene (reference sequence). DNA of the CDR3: TGTGCCTGGAGGACGGGGACCTGGACAGGGGAATCCAATCAGCCCCAGCATTTT. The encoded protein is CAWRTGTWTGESNQPQHF.

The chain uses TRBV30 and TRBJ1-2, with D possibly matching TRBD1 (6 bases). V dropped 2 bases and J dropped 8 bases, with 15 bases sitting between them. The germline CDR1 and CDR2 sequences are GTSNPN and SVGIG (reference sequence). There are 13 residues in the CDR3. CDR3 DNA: TGTGCCTGGAGTATGGGGAGGGGGAACGGCTACACCTTC. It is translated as CAWSMGRGNGYTF.

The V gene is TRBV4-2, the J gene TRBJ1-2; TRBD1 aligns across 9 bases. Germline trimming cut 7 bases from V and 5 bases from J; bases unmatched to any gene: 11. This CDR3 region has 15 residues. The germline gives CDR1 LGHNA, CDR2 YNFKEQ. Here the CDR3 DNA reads TGTGCCAGCACCTCACTGGACAGGGGTAGTTATGGCTACACCTTC. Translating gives CASTSLDRGSYGYTF.

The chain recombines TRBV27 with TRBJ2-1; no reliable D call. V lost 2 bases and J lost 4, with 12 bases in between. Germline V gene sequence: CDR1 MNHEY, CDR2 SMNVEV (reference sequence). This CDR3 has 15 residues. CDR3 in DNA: TGTGCCAGCAGTTTAGCCTCCCCCATATACAATGAGCAGTTCTTC. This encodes CASSLASPIYNEQFF.

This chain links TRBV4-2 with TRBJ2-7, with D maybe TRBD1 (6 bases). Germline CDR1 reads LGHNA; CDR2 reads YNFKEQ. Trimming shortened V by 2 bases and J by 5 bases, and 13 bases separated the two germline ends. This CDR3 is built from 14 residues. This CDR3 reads CASSQTTGPDEQYF. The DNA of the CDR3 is TGTGCCAGCAGCCAAACAACAGGGCCCGACGAGCAGTACTTC.

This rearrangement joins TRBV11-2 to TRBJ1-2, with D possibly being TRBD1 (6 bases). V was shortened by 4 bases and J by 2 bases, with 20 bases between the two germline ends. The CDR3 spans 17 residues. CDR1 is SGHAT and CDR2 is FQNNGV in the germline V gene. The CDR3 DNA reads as TGTGCCAGCAGCTCCGTCAGGGGAGGGGGGTTAAACTATGGCTACACCTTC. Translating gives CASSSVRGGGLNYGYTF.

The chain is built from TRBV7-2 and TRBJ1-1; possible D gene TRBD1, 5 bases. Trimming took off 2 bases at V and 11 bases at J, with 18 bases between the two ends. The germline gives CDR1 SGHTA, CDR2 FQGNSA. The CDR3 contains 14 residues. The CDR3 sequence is CASSLMGVNLGAFF. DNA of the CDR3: TGTGCCAGCAGCTTAATGGGGGTGAACCTGGGGGCTTTCTTT. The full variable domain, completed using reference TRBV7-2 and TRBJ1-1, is GAGVSQSPSNKVTEKGKDVELRCDPISGHTALYWYRQSLGQGLEFLIYFQGNSAPDKSGLPSDRFSAERTGGSVSTLTIQRTQQEDSAVYLCASSLMGVNLGAFFGQGTRLTVV.

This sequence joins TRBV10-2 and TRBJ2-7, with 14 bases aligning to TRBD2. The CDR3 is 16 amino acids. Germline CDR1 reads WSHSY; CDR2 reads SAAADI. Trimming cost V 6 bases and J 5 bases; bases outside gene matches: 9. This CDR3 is CASSTTWGLAGDEQYF. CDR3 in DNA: TGCGCCAGCAGCACCACCTGGGGACTAGCGGGAGACGAGCAGTACTTC.

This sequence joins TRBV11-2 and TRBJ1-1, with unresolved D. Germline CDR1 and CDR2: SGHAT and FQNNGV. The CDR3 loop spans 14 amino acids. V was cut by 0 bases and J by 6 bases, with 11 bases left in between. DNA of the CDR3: TGTGCCAGCAGCTTAGACAGGTTTTCCGCTGAAGCTTTCTTT. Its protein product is CASSLDRFSAEAFF.

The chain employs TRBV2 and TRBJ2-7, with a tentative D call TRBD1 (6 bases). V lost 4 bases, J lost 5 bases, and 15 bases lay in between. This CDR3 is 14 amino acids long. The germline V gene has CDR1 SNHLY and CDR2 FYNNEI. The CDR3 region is CASSGQVSVHEQYF. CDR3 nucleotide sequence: TGTGCCAGCAGTGGACAGGTCTCTGTCCACGAGCAGTACTTC.